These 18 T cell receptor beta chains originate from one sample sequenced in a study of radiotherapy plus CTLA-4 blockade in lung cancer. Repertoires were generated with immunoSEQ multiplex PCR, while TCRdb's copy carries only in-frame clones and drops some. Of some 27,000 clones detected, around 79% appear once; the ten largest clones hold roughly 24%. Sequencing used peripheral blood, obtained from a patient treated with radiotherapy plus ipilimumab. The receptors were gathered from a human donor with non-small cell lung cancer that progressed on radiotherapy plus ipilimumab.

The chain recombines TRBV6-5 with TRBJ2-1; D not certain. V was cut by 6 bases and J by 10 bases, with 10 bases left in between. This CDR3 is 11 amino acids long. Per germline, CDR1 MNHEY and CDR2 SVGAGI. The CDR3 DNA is TGTGCCAGCAGGAGCCTCGGGGAGCAGTTCTTC. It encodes CASRSLGEQFF.

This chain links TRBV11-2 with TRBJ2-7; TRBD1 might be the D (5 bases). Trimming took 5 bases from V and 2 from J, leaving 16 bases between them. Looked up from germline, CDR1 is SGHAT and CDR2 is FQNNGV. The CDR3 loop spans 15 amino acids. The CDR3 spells CASSTTGFPAYEQYF. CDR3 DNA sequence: TGTGCCAGCAGCACCACAGGCTTCCCGGCCTACGAGCAGTACTTC.

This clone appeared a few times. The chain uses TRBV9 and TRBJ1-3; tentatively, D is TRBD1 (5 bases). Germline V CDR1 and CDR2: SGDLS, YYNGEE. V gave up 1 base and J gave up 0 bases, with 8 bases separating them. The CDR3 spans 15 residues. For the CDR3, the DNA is TGTGCCAGCAGCGTAAGGGACTACTCTGGAAACACCATATATTTT. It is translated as CASSVRDYSGNTIYF. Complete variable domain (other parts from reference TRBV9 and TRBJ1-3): DSGVTQTPKHLITATGQRVTLRCSPRSGDLSVYWYQQSLDQGLQFLIQYYNGEERAKGNILERFSAQQFPDLHSELNLSSLELGDSALYFCASSVRDYSGNTIYFGEGSWLTVV.

CDR3 nucleotides: TGTGCCAGCAGGAAACAGGGACCCGGGGAGCTGTTTTTT. Translated, it gives CASRKQGPGELFF. This sequence joins TRBV27 and TRBJ2-2; weak D call: TRBD1 (6 bases). This CDR3 has 13 amino acids. Germline CDR1 reads MNHEY; CDR2 reads SMNVEV (reference sequence). Trimming shortened V by 6 bases and J by 6 bases, and 11 bases separated the two germline ends.

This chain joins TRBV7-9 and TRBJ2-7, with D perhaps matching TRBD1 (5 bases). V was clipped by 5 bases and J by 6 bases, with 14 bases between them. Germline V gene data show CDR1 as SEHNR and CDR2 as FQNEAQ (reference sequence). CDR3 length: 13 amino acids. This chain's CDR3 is CASSPAWGTEQYF. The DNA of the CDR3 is TGTGCCAGCAGCCCCGCCTGGGGCACCGAGCAGTACTTC.

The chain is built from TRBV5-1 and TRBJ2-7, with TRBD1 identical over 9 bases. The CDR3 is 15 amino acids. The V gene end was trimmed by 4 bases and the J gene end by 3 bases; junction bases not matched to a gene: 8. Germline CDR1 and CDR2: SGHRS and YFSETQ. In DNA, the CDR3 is TGCGCCAGCAGCCCGGGACAGGGAGGAGGCTACGAGCAGTACTTC. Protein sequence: CASSPGQGGGYEQYF.

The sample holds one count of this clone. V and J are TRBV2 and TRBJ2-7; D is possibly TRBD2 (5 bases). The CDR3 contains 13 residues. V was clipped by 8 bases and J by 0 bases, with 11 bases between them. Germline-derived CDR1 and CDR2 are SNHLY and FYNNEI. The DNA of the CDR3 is TGTGCCAGCGGTCTGAGCGGCTCCTACGAGCAGTACTTC. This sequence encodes CASGLSGSYEQYF.

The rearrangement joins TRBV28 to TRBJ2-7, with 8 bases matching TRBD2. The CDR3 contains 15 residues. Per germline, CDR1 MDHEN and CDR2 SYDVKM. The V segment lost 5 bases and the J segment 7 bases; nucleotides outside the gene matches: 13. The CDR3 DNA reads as TGTGCCAGCAGTGAGGGGACTAGTGTCCAGAGGGAGCAGTACTTC. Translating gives CASSEGTSVQREQYF.

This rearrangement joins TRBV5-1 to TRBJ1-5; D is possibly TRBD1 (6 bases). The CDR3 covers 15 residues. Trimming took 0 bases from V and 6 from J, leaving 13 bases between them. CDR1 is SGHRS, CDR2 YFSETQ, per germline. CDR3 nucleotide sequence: TGCGCCAGCAGCTTGGTACCAGGGGAAAGTCAGCCCCAGCATTTT. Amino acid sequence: CASSLVPGESQPQHF.

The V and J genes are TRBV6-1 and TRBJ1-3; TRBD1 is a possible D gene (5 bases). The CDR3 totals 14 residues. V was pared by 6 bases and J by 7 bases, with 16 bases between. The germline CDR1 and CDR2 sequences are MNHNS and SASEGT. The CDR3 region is CASRQDPMGNTIYF. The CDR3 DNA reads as TGTGCCAGCAGACAGGACCCAATGGGGAACACCATATATTTT.

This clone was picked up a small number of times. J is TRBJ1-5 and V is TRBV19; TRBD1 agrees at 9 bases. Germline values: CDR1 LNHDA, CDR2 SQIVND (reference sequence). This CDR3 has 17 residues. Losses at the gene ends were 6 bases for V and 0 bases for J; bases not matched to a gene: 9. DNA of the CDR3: TGTGCCAGTAGCAGCCGGGACAGGGCTTATAGCAATCAGCCCCAGCATTTT. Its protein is CASSSRDRAYSNQPQHF.

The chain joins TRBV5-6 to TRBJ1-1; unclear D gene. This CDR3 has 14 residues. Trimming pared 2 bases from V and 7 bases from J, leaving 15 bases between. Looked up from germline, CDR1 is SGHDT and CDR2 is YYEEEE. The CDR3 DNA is TGTGCCAGCAGCTTAATCGGGATTTCCGATGAAGCTTTCTTT. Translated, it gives CASSLIGISDEAFF.

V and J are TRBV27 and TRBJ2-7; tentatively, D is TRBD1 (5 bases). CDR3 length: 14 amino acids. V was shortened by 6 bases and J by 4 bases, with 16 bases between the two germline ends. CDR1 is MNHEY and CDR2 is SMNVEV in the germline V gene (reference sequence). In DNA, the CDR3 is TGTGCCAGCAGGCAAGGGGTTCCGACGTACGAGCAGTACTTC. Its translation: CASRQGVPTYEQYF.

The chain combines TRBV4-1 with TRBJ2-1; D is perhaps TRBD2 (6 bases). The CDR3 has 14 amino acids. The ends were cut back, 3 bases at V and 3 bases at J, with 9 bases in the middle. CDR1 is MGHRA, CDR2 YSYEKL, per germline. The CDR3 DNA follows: TGCGCCAGCAGCCAGGGGGGTTACTACAATGAGCAGTTCTTC. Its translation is CASSQGGYYNEQFF.

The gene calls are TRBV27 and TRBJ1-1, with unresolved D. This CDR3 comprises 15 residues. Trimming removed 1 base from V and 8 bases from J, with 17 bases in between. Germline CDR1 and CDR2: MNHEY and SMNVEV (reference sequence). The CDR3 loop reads CASSLFTNMGSEAFF. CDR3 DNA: TGTGCCAGCAGTTTATTTACAAACATGGGAAGCGAAGCTTTCTTT.

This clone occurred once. This CDR3 reads CASRLGSFREQYF. The CDR3 DNA is TGTGCCAGCAGACTGGGTTCCTTTAGGGAGCAGTACTTC. This sequence joins TRBV6-1 and TRBJ2-7, with unresolved D. The V end was cut by 6 bases, the J end by 7 bases, with 16 bases between. The CDR3 runs 13 residues. The V gene's germline CDR1 is MNHNS and CDR2 SASEGT.

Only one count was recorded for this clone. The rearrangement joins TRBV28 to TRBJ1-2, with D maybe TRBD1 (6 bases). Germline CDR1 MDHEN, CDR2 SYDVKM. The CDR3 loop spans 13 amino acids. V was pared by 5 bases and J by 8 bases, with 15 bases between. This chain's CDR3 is CASSQGWGRGYTF. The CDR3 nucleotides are TGTGCCAGCAGTCAGGGGTGGGGACGAGGCTACACCTTC.

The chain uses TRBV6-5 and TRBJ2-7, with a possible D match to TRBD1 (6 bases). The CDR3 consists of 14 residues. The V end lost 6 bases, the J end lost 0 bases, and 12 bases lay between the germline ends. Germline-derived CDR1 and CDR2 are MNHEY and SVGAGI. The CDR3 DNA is TGTGCCAGCAGCCTTACAGGGCTCTCCTACGAGCAGTACTTC. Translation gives CASSLTGLSYEQYF.